This entry lists 22 T cell receptor beta chains sequenced from one sample in a study of memory CD4+ T cells and cytomegalovirus serostatus. Clones were read by immunoSEQ multiplex PCR, and TCRdb kept only the in-frame ones, dropping some. The data hold nearly 60,000 clones, with about 81% observed a single time. The sort gate was single viable CD3+CD4+CD8-CD45RO+ cells for memory CD4+ T cells. Sequencing used memory CD4+ T cells from blood. These receptors all stem from an adult in good health and CMV-seronegative.

The CDR3, as DNA: TGTGCCAGCAGCCCCGAGAGGAATAACTATGGCTACACCTTC. It is translated as CASSPERNNYGYTF. The chain employs TRBV7-6 and TRBJ1-2; D is ambiguous. The germline V gene has CDR1 SGHVS and CDR2 FNYEAQ. The CDR3 is 14 residues long. V gave up 5 bases and J gave up 1 base, with 11 bases separating them.

This clone was observed once. The chain combines TRBV19 with TRBJ2-1; TRBD1 or TRBD2 may be the D gene (6 bases each). The germline V gene encodes CDR1 LNHDA and CDR2 SQIVND (reference sequence). Trimming took 4 bases from V and 4 from J, leaving 14 bases between them. CDR3 size: 15 residues. In DNA form, the CDR3 reads TGTGCCAGTAGTACCGAGGGGGGAGGTTACAATGAGCAGTTCTTC. This codes for CASSTEGGGYNEQFF.

This clone was recorded once. CDR3 amino acids: CASSLGGTTNYNEQFF. The CDR3 DNA reads TGTGCCAGCAGCTTGGGAGGGACTACCAATTACAATGAGCAGTTCTTC. This chain joins TRBV5-4 and TRBJ2-1; TRBD2 matches 7 bases. Trimming removed 0 bases from V and 4 bases from J; junction bases left unmatched: 7. Per the germline V gene, CDR1 is SGHNT and CDR2 is YYREEE (reference sequence). This CDR3 region has 16 residues.

The gene calls are TRBV6-1 and TRBJ2-5, with D perhaps TRBD1 or TRBD2 (5 bases each). Germline V gene sequence: CDR1 MNHNS, CDR2 SASEGT. V was clipped by 7 bases and J by 3 bases, with 18 bases between them. This CDR3 is built from 15 residues. The CDR3: CASTTGAWGKETQYF. DNA for the CDR3: TGTGCCAGCACGACGGGCGCCTGGGGGAAAGAGACCCAGTACTTC.

With respect to this clone: The junction departs from the called germline gene at one end, perhaps through a read error. This specimen includes other DNA sequences encoding the same CDR3. The chain joins TRBV5-6 to TRBJ1-4; possible D gene TRBD1, 5 bases. The CDR3 extends over 13 amino acids. CDR1 SGHDT and CDR2 YYEEEE come from the germline V gene. The CDR3 is CASSSGTSEKLFF. In DNA form, the CDR3 reads TGTGCCAGCAGCTCGGGGACTAGTGAAAAACTGTTTTTT.

The rearrangement links TRBV5-1 to TRBJ2-7; TRBD1 matches at 11 bases. Trimming cost V 4 bases and J 3 bases; bases outside gene matches: 6. CDR1 is SGHRS and CDR2 is YFSETQ in the germline V gene. The CDR3 is 15 amino acids. The DNA of the CDR3 is TGCGCCAGCAGCCCGAGGGGGACAGGGGGCTACGAGCAGTACTTC. Its protein is CASSPRGTGGYEQYF.

The rearrangement joins TRBV5-1 to TRBJ2-7; D could derive from TRBD1 or TRBD2 (5 bases each). V was trimmed by 3 bases and J by 7 bases, leaving 20 bases between them. The CDR3 totals 15 residues. In germline, CDR1 is SGHRS, CDR2 YFSETQ. The CDR3 nucleotides read TGCGCCAGCAGCTCGGGAACCGGGACCTCAGGGGAGCAGTACTTC. This sequence encodes CASSSGTGTSGEQYF.

The CDR3 bases are TGTGCCAGCAGTACCCGGGGTGGCTACACCTTC. Protein product: CASSTRGGYTF. The rearrangement joins TRBV5-6 to TRBJ1-2; unclear D gene. Germline V gene sequence: CDR1 SGHDT, CDR2 YYEEEE. The V end was cut by 5 bases, the J end by 7 bases, with 9 bases between. There are 11 residues in the CDR3.

CDR3 in DNA: TGTGCCAGCAGCTTGGGAAGGCCTAATCAGCCCCAGCATTTT. This translates into CASSLGRPNQPQHF. The chain has TRBV5-8 and TRBJ1-5, with D uncertain. V shed 0 bases and J shed 4 bases, with 8 bases lying between them. This CDR3 has 14 amino acids. Germline V lookup: CDR1 SGHTS, CDR2 YDEGEE.

This chain uses TRBV2 with TRBJ1-2; maybe TRBD1 (6 bases). The V gene's germline CDR1 is SNHLY and CDR2 FYNNEI. The CDR3 runs 12 residues. V dropped 7 bases and J dropped 8 bases, with 14 bases sitting between them. Written as DNA, the CDR3 is TGTGCCAGCAATACGGGGGCAGACGGCTACACCTTC. As protein: CASNTGADGYTF.

V usage is TRBV7-7 and J usage is TRBJ2-3, with D perhaps matching TRBD2 (6 bases). The V gene lost 5 bases and the J gene lost 5 bases, with 14 bases spanning the gap. The germline CDR1 and CDR2 sequences are SSHAT and FNYEAQ (reference sequence). This CDR3 spans 14 amino acids. CDR3 sequence reads: CASSPGLSIDTQYF. DNA for the CDR3: TGTGCCAGCAGCCCGGGACTTTCTATAGATACGCAGTATTTT.

J is TRBJ2-7 and V is TRBV18; D is unclear. The CDR3 is 12 amino acids. CDR1 is KGHSH and CDR2 is LQKENI in the germline V gene. V lost 3 bases and J lost 6, with 9 bases in between. The CDR3 DNA follows: TGTGCCAGCTCACCGAATTGGCGCGAGCAGTACTTC. Protein: CASSPNWREQYF.

The chain couples TRBV5-1 to TRBJ2-5; the D is unclear. Germline-derived CDR1 and CDR2 are SGHRS and YFSETQ. Trimming shortened V by 0 bases and J by 10 bases, and 7 bases separated the two germline ends. CDR3 length: 11 residues. In DNA, the CDR3 is TGCGCCAGCAGCTTGGCCGGGCTCCAGTACTTC. It translates to CASSLAGLQYF.

The sample holds one count of this clone. V is TRBV19 and J is TRBJ2-6; 8 bases match TRBD1. CDR3 size: 18 residues. CDR1 LNHDA and CDR2 SQIVND come from the germline V gene (reference sequence). V trimming: 8 bases; J trimming: 0 bases; junction bases outside the gene matches: 12. The CDR3 loop is CASAPTGTGLSGANVLTF. The CDR3 coding sequence is TGTGCCAGTGCACCTACCGGGACAGGCCTCTCTGGGGCCAACGTCCTGACTTTC.

This clone has a single count. The chain couples TRBV2 to TRBJ1-5, with D perhaps matching TRBD1 (5 bases). The CDR3 has 15 residues. V was shortened by 4 bases and J by 1 base, with 11 bases between the two germline ends. Germline V lookup: CDR1 SNHLY, CDR2 FYNNEI. This chain's CDR3 is CASSGIRASNQPQHF. The CDR3 region has the DNA TGTGCCAGCAGTGGAATCAGGGCGAGCAATCAGCCCCAGCATTTT.

V is TRBV27 and J is TRBJ2-7; 10 nucleotides agree with TRBD2. Germline loops: CDR1 MNHEY, CDR2 SMNVEV (reference sequence). This CDR3 region has 18 residues. V was clipped by 7 bases and J by 5 bases; unmatched bases: 20. The CDR3 sequence: CASTGSYGEREGRDEQYF. The CDR3 DNA is TGTGCCAGCACCGGATCGTATGGGGAGCGGGAGGGCCGAGACGAGCAGTACTTC.

This clone was picked up a small number of times. Other DNA sequences in this specimen translate into the identical CDR3. The chain employs TRBV15 and TRBJ1-1, with 9 bases lining up with TRBD1. The CDR3 spans 14 residues. Per germline, CDR1 LNHNV and CDR2 YYDKDF (reference sequence). Trimming took 3 bases from V and 1 from J; bases not matched to a gene: 0. The CDR3 DNA reads TGTGCCACCAGCAGGGACAGGGGGAACACTGAAGCTTTCTTT. It yields the protein CATSRDRGNTEAFF.

This chain joins TRBV9 and TRBJ2-5, with 8 bases that match TRBD2. This CDR3 is built from 17 residues. Looked up from germline, CDR1 is SGDLS and CDR2 is YYNGEE. The V and J ends lost 3 bases and 5 bases, in that order; junction bases with no gene match: 15. CDR3 in amino acids: CASSGIGAGERGETQYF. CDR3 bases: TGTGCCAGCAGCGGTATAGGAGCGGGAGAAAGGGGCGAGACCCAGTACTTC.

This clone has more than one count but fewer than ten. The CDR3 sequence is CASNRVNQPQHF. Written as DNA, the CDR3 is TGTGCCAGTAACAGGGTAAATCAGCCCCAGCATTTT. The chain uses TRBV19 and TRBJ1-5; tentatively, D is TRBD1 (6 bases). Germline V gives CDR1 LNHDA, CDR2 SQIVND (reference sequence). Between the trimmed V and J ends, which lost 7 bases and 4 bases, there was a span of 8 bases. This CDR3 is built from 12 residues.

J is TRBJ1-3 and V is TRBV10-3; D is perhaps TRBD2 (6 bases). The DNA end favors TRBJ2-2, so the J call may be wrong. The CDR3 has 11 residues. Germline CDR1 is ENHRY and CDR2 is SYGVKD. CDR3 protein: CAIRLAGELFF. For the CDR3, the DNA is TGTGCCATCAGACTAGCTGGGGAGCTGTTTTTT.

The genes are TRBV7-2 and TRBJ2-1; D may be TRBD1 or TRBD2 (5 bases each). V lost 5 bases and J lost 5, with 10 bases in between. The CDR3 runs 13 residues. Germline lookup yields CDR1 SGHTA and CDR2 FQGNSA. The CDR3 protein is CASSLGENNEQFF. Written as DNA, the CDR3 is TGTGCCAGCAGCCTAGGGGAGAACAATGAGCAGTTCTTC.

The rearrangement links TRBV11-3 to TRBJ2-1; D is uncertain. The CDR3 contains 12 residues. Per germline, CDR1 SGHNT and CDR2 YENEEA. The V end was cut by 2 bases, the J end by 3 bases, with 2 bases between. The CDR3 DNA reads as TGTGCCAGCAGCTTAAACTACAATGAGCAGTTCTTC. Protein sequence: CASSLNYNEQFF. Based on the CDR3 plus reference TRBV11-3 and TRBJ2-1, the full variable domain is EAGVVQSPRYKIIEKKQPVAFWCNPISGHNTLYWYLQNLGQGPELLIRYENEEAVDDSQLPKDRFSAERLKGVDSTLKIQPAELGDSAVYLCASSLNYNEQFFGPGTRLTVL.